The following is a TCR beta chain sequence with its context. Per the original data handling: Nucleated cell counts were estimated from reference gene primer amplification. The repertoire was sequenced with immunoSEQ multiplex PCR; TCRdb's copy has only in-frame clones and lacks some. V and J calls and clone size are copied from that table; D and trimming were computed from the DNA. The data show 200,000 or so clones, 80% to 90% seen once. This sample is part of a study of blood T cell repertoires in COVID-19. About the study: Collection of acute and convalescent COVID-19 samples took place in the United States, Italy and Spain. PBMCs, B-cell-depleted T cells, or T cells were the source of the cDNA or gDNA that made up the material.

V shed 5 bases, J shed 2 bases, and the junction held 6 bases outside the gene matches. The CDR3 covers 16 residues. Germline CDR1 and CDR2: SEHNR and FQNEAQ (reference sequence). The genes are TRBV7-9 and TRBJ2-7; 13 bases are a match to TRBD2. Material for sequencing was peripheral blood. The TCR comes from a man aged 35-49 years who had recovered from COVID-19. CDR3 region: CASSLGLAGAPYEQYF. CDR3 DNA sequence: TGTGCCAGCAGCCTCGGACTAGCGGGGGCCCCCTACGAGCAGTACTTC.